The sequence of this TCR beta chain was determined in a study of cytomegalovirus exposure and HLA in healthy donors. The CDR3 consists of 13 residues. CDR1 is SGHAT, CDR2 FQDESV, per germline (reference sequence). On this clone itself: The junction departs from germline at one end; a sequencing error may be responsible.

Amplification used 60 Vbeta primers and 13 Jbeta primers. TCRdb's copy holds only in-frame clones and misses some; the assay was immunoSEQ multiplex PCR. The sample has 200,000 to 250,000 clones; more than 65% are singletons. This sequence originates from a man aged 50 or older in good health and CMV-seronegative. The chain employs TRBV11-1 and TRBJ1-1; possible D gene TRBD1, 5 bases. Sequencing used PBMCs. This CDR3 reads CATSKGVPSEAFF. The CDR3 nucleotides are TGTGCCACCAGCAAAGGGGTTCCGAGTGAAGCTTTCTTT.